Shown below are 11 T cell receptor beta chains from a single sample sequenced in a study of blood T cells in healthy people across ages. It was with a sample-barcoded 5' primer and a J-beta primer mix that a second PCR of about 7 to 12 cycles was run. TCRdb passed the 5' RACE reads through MiXCR, listing each CDR3 protein once. The sample shows around 850,000 distinct CDR3 sequences, 36% of them seen only once. The sequenced material came from blood. These receptor sequences come from a man between 18 and 29 years old in good health.

This clonotype was seen a few times. The chain is built from TRBV25-1 and TRBJ1-2; the match to TRBD1 covers 10 bases. The CDR3 covers 15 residues. The germline V gene encodes CDR1 MGHDK and CDR2 SYGVNS. With 4 bases clipped from V and 5 bases from J, the junction kept 7 bases outside the gene matches. The CDR3 loop is CASSGQGASLYGYTF. DNA of the CDR3: TGTGCCAGCAGTGGACAGGGGGCCTCTCTATATGGCTACACCTTC.

This clonotype has a single count. This may come from a read error, since a much larger clone is one base off. The gene calls are TRBV20-1 and TRBJ2-1; D may be TRBD2 (5 bases). This CDR3 has 16 amino acids. The V gene's germline CDR1 is DFQATT and CDR2 SNEGSKA (reference sequence). CDR3 nucleotide sequence: TGCAGTGCTAGTGGTCCATTAGAGGGTTCGGGCAATGAGCAGTTATTC. Translated, it gives CSASGPLEGSGNEQLF.

This clonotype was recorded only once. The V gene is TRBV7-8, the J gene TRBJ2-5; D unclear. The germline V and J ends were trimmed by 1 base and 4 bases, with 10 bases remaining between them. Germline assignment: CDR1 SGHVS and CDR2 FQNEAQ. CDR3 size: 14 residues. The CDR3 loop reads CASSLGSVGETQYF. CDR3 bases: TGTGCCAGCAGCTTAGGGTCGGTCGGAGAGACCCAGTACTTC. The full variable domain, with the rest looked up from reference TRBV7-8 and TRBJ2-5, is GAGVSQSPRYKVAKRGQDVALRCDPISGHVSLFWYQQALGQGPEFLTYFQNEAQLDKSGLPSDRFFAERPEGSVSTLKIQRTQQEDSAVYLCASSLGSVGETQYFGPGTRLLVL.

The CDR3 DNA follows: TGTGCCAGCAGCCAAGGGGTATCGACGGTCTATGGCTACACCTTC. This translates into CASSQGVSTVYGYTF. This chain connects TRBV4-2 to TRBJ1-2; D uncertain. Deletions cut 1 base from V and 4 bases from J, with 13 bases between. Germline V gives CDR1 LGHNA, CDR2 YNFKEQ. The CDR3 is 15 amino acids.

The V and J genes are TRBV7-3 and TRBJ2-6, with a weak D call TRBD2 (5 bases). V was shortened by 5 bases and J by 0 bases, with 5 bases between the two germline ends. Germline CDR1 is SGHTA and CDR2 is FQGTGA. The CDR3 runs to 14 residues. CDR3 bases: TGTGCCAGCAGCCGGGGCTCTGGGGCCAACGTCCTGACTTTC. Translated, it gives CASSRGSGANVLTF.

This clonotype occurred a few times. The gene calls are TRBV12-3 or TRBV12-4 and TRBJ1-2; D not certain. Deletions cut 3 bases from V and 4 bases from J, with 15 bases between. The CDR3 is 15 amino acids. CDR3 residues: CASSFLPTPIYGYTF. The DNA for the CDR3 is TGTGCCAGCAGTTTTTTACCCACCCCAATCTATGGCTACACCTTC.

CDR3 sequence reads: CATSDLLARQGFINYGYTF. In nucleotides, the CDR3 is TGTGCCACCAGTGATTTGCTTGCCCGACAGGGCTTCATTAACTATGGCTACACCTTC. The rearrangement uses TRBV24-1 and TRBJ1-2, with 7 bases matching TRBD1. This CDR3 region has 19 residues. The germline gives CDR1 KGHDR, CDR2 SFDVKD. Unmatched junction bases numbered 13, after V lost 0 bases and J lost 1 base.

The chain has TRBV20-1 and TRBJ2-4; TRBD1 matches 7 bases. Germline lookup yields CDR1 DFQATT and CDR2 SNEGSKA (reference sequence). The CDR3 extends over 16 amino acids. V shed 2 bases and J 8 bases; nucleotides not matched to a gene: 15. CDR3 residues: CSARRLLAGGRDIQYF. The CDR3 DNA reads as TGCAGTGCTAGAAGGCTTTTGGCAGGGGGAAGAGACATTCAGTACTTC.

This clonotype appeared a few times. V usage is TRBV28 and J usage is TRBJ1-4; 9 nucleotides line up with TRBD1. The CDR3 loop spans 14 amino acids. Trimming removed 6 bases from V and 5 bases from J; junction bases left unmatched: 4. Germline V gives CDR1 MDHEN, CDR2 SYDVKM. CDR3 DNA: TGTGCCAGCAGATCGACAGGGGGGAATGAAAAACTGTTTTTT. It is translated as CASRSTGGNEKLFF.

The CDR3 bases are TGTGCCAGCAGCTTAGGGGTAGGGCCCAACTATGGCTACACCTTC. Encoded protein: CASSLGVGPNYGYTF. The chain uses TRBV7-9 and TRBJ1-2; D is uncertain. CDR1 is SEHNR and CDR2 is FQNEAQ in the germline V gene (reference sequence). Trimming cost V 1 base and J 2 bases, with 11 bases left between them. This CDR3 comprises 15 residues.

Concerning this clonotype: This clone may be a read error of a much larger clone one base away. The chain employs TRBV15 and TRBJ1-2, with a weak D call TRBD1 (6 bases). CDR1 and CDR2 from the germline V gene are LNHNV and YYDKDF (reference sequence). CDR3 length: 14 residues. Trimming shortened V by 3 bases and J by 3 bases, and 11 bases separated the two germline ends. The DNA of the CDR3 is TGTGCCACCAGCAGCTCAGGGGCCGACTATGGCTACACCTTC. Translated, it gives CATSSSGADYGYTF.